A selection of T cell receptor beta chains follows, all from one sample in a study of shared clonotypes between healthy human individuals. The method was immunoSEQ multiplex PCR; TCRdb's version includes in-frame clones alone and lacks a portion of them. This table holds about a million clones, 76% found once. The sequencing input was memory CD4+ T cells sorted from blood. The source of these receptors is a man younger than 30 in good health. Each CDR3 is given with its conserved first and last residue. D genes are given only for firm matches. Only some rows state a clone size, as once, few, many or a class for expanded clones.

V: TRBV5-1; size: NA; J: TRBJ2-1; D: NA; DNA: TGCGCCAGCAGCGTATCGGGACAAGAGTACAATGAGCAGTTCTTC; CDR3: CASSVSGQEYNEQFF
V: TRBV27; size: NA; J: TRBJ2-7; D: NA; DNA: TGTGCCAGCAGATTACTCACAGGAATCCCCTACGAGCAGTACTTC; CDR3: CASRLLTGIPYEQYF
V: TRBV5-6; size: few; J: TRBJ2-6; D: NA; DNA: TGTGCCAGCAGCTTGGAGTGGAGGTCCGGGGCCAACGTCCTGACTTTC; CDR3: CASSLEWRSGANVLTF
V: TRBV9; size: few; J: TRBJ2-3; D: TRBD1; DNA: TGTGCCAGCAGCGTAGCGGGACAGGGGATTGGAGATACGCAGTATTTT; CDR3: CASSVAGQGIGDTQYF
V: TRBV7-2; size: NA; J: TRBJ2-5; D: NA; DNA: TGTGCCAGCAGCTTAGAGGAGCTGGCGGGCCCCCTCCCGGAGACCCAGTACTTC; CDR3: CASSLEELAGPLPETQYF
V: TRBV16; size: NA; J: TRBJ1-1; D: NA; DNA: TGTGCCAGCAGCCAATCGGGGGGAACTGAAGCTTTCTTT; CDR3: CASSQSGGTEAFF
V: TRBV29-1; size: NA; J: TRBJ2-6; D: NA; DNA: TGCAGCGTTAGAGCAGTTGGGGCCAACGTCCTGACTTTC; CDR3: CSVRAVGANVLTF
V: TRBV2; size: NA; J: TRBJ2-3; D: NA; DNA: TGTGCCAGCAGTGAATTACAGAGCACAGATACGCAGTATTTT; CDR3: CASSELQSTDTQYF
V: TRBV20-1; size: NA; J: TRBJ2-2; D: NA; DNA: TGCAGTGCTGGCACCCCCGGGGAGCTGTTTTTT; CDR3: CSAGTPGELFF
V: TRBV7-3; size: NA; J: TRBJ1-1; D: TRBD1; DNA: TGTGCCAGCAGCTTAACCGGGACAGAGAACACTGAAGCTTTCTTT; CDR3: CASSLTGTENTEAFF
V: TRBV28; size: NA; J: TRBJ2-7; D: TRBD2; DNA: TGTGCCAGCAGTTTAACCGGGGGGGCCTCTTACGAGCAGTACTTC; CDR3: CASSLTGGASYEQYF
V: TRBV11-2; size: NA; J: TRBJ1-1; D: NA; DNA: TGTGCCAGCACCGCCCGGGGGGGAGTGGGAGCTTTCTTT; CDR3: CASTARGGVGAFF
V: TRBV5-4; size: NA; J: TRBJ1-1; D: TRBD1; DNA: TGTGCCAGCAGCCCCGGACAGGGGATAGGTTCTGAAGCTTTCTTT; CDR3: CASSPGQGIGSEAFF
V: TRBV27; size: NA; J: TRBJ2-1; D: NA; DNA: TGTGCCAGCAGTCCAGCCCATCGGGCCTCCTACAATGAGCAGTTCTTC; CDR3: CASSPAHRASYNEQFF
V: TRBV28; size: NA; J: TRBJ1-4; D: NA; DNA: TGTGCCAGCGGTTTGTCTGTTTTAGGTAGTGAAAAACTGTTTTTT; CDR3: CASGLSVLGSEKLFF
V: TRBV5-6; size: NA; J: TRBJ2-5; D: TRBD2; DNA: TGTGCCAGCAGCACTGGACTAGCGGGAGGGCCCCCCCAGTACTTC; CDR3: CASSTGLAGGPPQYF
V: TRBV18; size: NA; J: TRBJ1-1; D: TRBD1; DNA: TGTGCCAGCTCACGCGGGACAGCCAACACTGAAGCTTTCTTT; CDR3: CASSRGTANTEAFF
V: TRBV14; size: NA; J: TRBJ1-1; D: TRBD1; DNA: TGTGCCAGCAGCCAACTAAGGGGGCGGACTTTCTTT; CDR3: CASSQLRGRTFF
V: TRBV5-1; size: NA; J: TRBJ2-7; D: TRBD1; DNA: TGCGCCAGCAGCTTGGGACAGGGGTCATCCTACGAGCAGTACTTC; CDR3: CASSLGQGSSYEQYF
V: TRBV6-1; size: NA; J: TRBJ2-3; D: NA; DNA: TGTGCCTATCGGGGGGATACGCAGTATTTT; CDR3: CAYRGDTQYF
V: TRBV27; size: once; J: TRBJ1-5; D: TRBD1; DNA: TGTGCCAGCAGTTTTACGACAGGGGCGAATCAGCCCCAGCATTTT; CDR3: CASSFTTGANQPQHF
V: TRBV28; size: few; J: TRBJ2-1; D: NA; DNA: TGTGCCAGCACAAAATCCTACAATGAGCAGTTCTTC; CDR3: CASTKSYNEQFF
V: TRBV6-6; size: NA; J: TRBJ1-1; D: TRBD1; DNA: TGTGCCAGCAGTTACTCGGGGACAGCGAACACTGAAGCTTTCTTT; CDR3: CASSYSGTANTEAFF
V: TRBV5-4; size: NA; J: TRBJ2-5; D: NA; DNA: TGTGCCAGCAGCTGGACACTGAACATCCAAGAGACCCAGTACTTC; CDR3: CASSWTLNIQETQYF
V: TRBV5-4; size: NA; J: TRBJ1-3; D: NA; DNA: TGTGCCAGCAGCCCTGGGGGGGAATCGGGGAACACCATATATTTT; CDR3: CASSPGGESGNTIYF
V: TRBV6-5; size: NA; J: TRBJ1-3; D: NA; DNA: TGTGCCAGCAGACGGGACCTGGGAAACACCATATATTTT; CDR3: CASRRDLGNTIYF
V: TRBV7-3; size: NA; J: TRBJ2-7; D: NA; DNA: TGTGCCAGCGCCGATGGGGGACACGAGCAGTACTTC; CDR3: CASADGGHEQYF
V: TRBV6-4; size: NA; J: TRBJ2-2; D: TRBD1; DNA: TGTGCCAGCACCAAAGAGGCAGGGGGTACCGGGGAGCTGTTTTTT; CDR3: CASTKEAGGTGELFF
V: TRBV7-9; size: NA; J: TRBJ1-5; D: NA; DNA: TGTGCCAGCAGCTTAGATTACTTGACCCAGCATTTT; CDR3: CASSLDYLTQHF